Listed below are T cell receptor beta chains from one sample, sequenced in a study of blood T cell repertoires in COVID-19. Repertoires were generated with immunoSEQ multiplex PCR, while TCRdb's copy carries only in-frame clones and drops some. The sample holds some 80,000 clones, 70% to 90% seen once. Source material: peripheral blood. These TCRs come from a human donor in a cohort sampled during active COVID-19. Both conserved end residues are part of each CDR3. Each record gives: J gene, D gene, V gene, CDR3 protein, CDR3 DNA. D genes are given only for firm matches.

J: TRBJ1-1
D: TRBD1
V: TRBV7-8
CDR3: CASSLSGQGVTPEAFF
DNA: TGTGCCAGCAGCTTATCGGGACAGGGGGTGACACCTGAAGCTTTCTTT

J: TRBJ2-1
D: TRBD2
V: TRBV12-3/TRBV12-4
CDR3: CASHSGGHEQFF
DNA: TGTGCCAGCCATTCGGGGGGTCATGAGCAGTTCTTC

J: TRBJ2-2
D: TRBD1
V: TRBV7-2
CDR3: CASSLPFGTGRNTGELFF
DNA: TGTGCCAGCAGCTTACCTTTTGGGACAGGGCGGAACACCGGGGAGCTGTTTTTT

J: TRBJ1-4
D: TRBD1
V: TRBV6-5
CDR3: CASRPGTGDGKLFF
DNA: TGTGCCAGCAGACCCGGGACAGGGGACGGAAAACTGTTTTTT

J: TRBJ1-5
D: NA
V: TRBV9
CDR3: CASSVDGANQPQHF
DNA: TGTGCCAGCAGCGTAGATGGGGCTAATCAGCCCCAGCATTTT

J: TRBJ2-7
D: TRBD1
V: TRBV4-1
CDR3: CASSQVTDRDEQYF
DNA: TGCGCCAGCAGCCAAGTAACGGACAGGGACGAGCAGTACTTC

J: TRBJ2-7
D: NA
V: TRBV4-2
CDR3: CASSQVQMGGGSSYEQYF
DNA: TGTGCCAGCAGCCAAGTGCAGATGGGAGGGGGGAGCTCCTACGAGCAGTACTTC

J: TRBJ2-5
D: TRBD2
V: TRBV5-6
CDR3: CASSGGGAAETQYF
DNA: TGTGCCAGCAGCGGCGGGGGGGCCGCAGAGACCCAGTACTTC

J: TRBJ2-7
D: NA
V: TRBV6-5
CDR3: CASSYSTGVYEQYF
DNA: TGTGCCAGCAGTTACTCCACAGGCGTCTACGAGCAGTACTTC

J: TRBJ2-3
D: TRBD2
V: TRBV7-8
CDR3: CASSLRVAGARADTQYF
DNA: TGTGCCAGCAGCTTAAGGGTAGCGGGGGCCCGGGCAGATACGCAGTATTTT

J: TRBJ2-5
D: TRBD1
V: TRBV27
CDR3: CASSSDYRGQETQYF
DNA: TGTGCCAGCAGTTCAGATTACAGGGGACAAGAGACCCAGTACTTC

J: TRBJ2-1
D: TRBD2
V: TRBV15
CDR3: CATSRIAGGGDNEQFF
DNA: TGTGCCACCAGCAGAATAGCGGGAGGGGGGGACAATGAGCAGTTCTTC

J: TRBJ1-1
D: TRBD1
V: TRBV27
CDR3: CASSWTGGHRMNTEAFF
DNA: TGTGCCAGCAGTTGGACAGGGGGCCACCGGATGAACACTGAAGCTTTCTTT

J: TRBJ2-7
D: NA
V: TRBV10-3
CDR3: CAISDRAGYEQYF
DNA: TGTGCCATCAGTGATCGGGCGGGCTACGAGCAGTACTTC

J: TRBJ1-5
D: NA
V: TRBV7-2
CDR3: CASSPSRQDNQPQHF
DNA: TGTGCCAGCAGCCCCAGCCGACAGGACAATCAGCCCCAGCATTTT

J: TRBJ1-3
D: NA
V: TRBV9
CDR3: CASSVEGTGNTIYF
DNA: TGTGCCAGCAGCGTAGAGGGGACTGGAAACACCATATATTTT